The rows below give T cell receptor beta chains drawn from one sample of a study of cytomegalovirus exposure and HLA in healthy donors. Measured with immunoSEQ multiplex PCR; TCRdb has only the in-frame clones, and not every one. The sample lists 200,000 or so clones, 87% occurring once. Sequenced: PBMCs. These receptors all stem from a girl under two years old in good health and CMV-seronegative. The CDR3 runs from the conserved cysteine through the conserved F or W. The order of the fields is CDR3 protein, J gene, clone size, CDR3 length, V gene. Size is stated for part of the rows, as once, few or many counts, or as a class when the clone is expanded.

CASSSDRGTYNEQFF TRBJ2-1 . 15 TRBV11-1
CASSVVRSSYEQYF TRBJ2-7 once 14 TRBV2
CASSQGAYEQYF . few 12 TRBV14
CASSLDRDNVLTF TRBJ2-6 . 13 TRBV7-3
CASSVAIRGGGGYTF TRBJ1-2 once 15 TRBV9
CASTIGTAPQPQHF TRBJ1-5 once 14 TRBV6-6
CASSVSNQPQHF TRBJ1-5 . 12 TRBV6-1
CASSLGQGSVGEQYF TRBJ2-7 once 15 TRBV5-6
CASSLRASGNNEQFF TRBJ2-1 . 15 TRBV4-3
CAISAESSYEQYF TRBJ2-7 . 13 TRBV10-3
CAWSVRDSIEAFF TRBJ1-1 . 13 TRBV30
CASTKGLAGSDTQYF TRBJ2-3 few 15 TRBV7-9
CASSPFFLGARYEQYF TRBJ2-7 few 16 TRBV27
CASSLTTNYGYTF TRBJ1-2 few 13 TRBV5-1
CASSEGLDTDTQYF TRBJ2-3 few 14 TRBV6-5
CSVDLAGGETQYF TRBJ2-5 . 13 TRBV29-1
CASSPRWTSGNEQFF TRBJ2-1 . 15 TRBV7-9
CASSVGGQGDGYTF TRBJ1-2 . 14 TRBV7-9
CASSLQGAGQETQYF TRBJ2-5 . 15 TRBV5-8
CASSYSTSFGGLGYTF TRBJ1-2 . 16 TRBV6-5
CASSIEKTSEQYF TRBJ2-7 . 13 TRBV19
CASSLVGQGYEQYF TRBJ2-7 . 14 TRBV27
CAWSPGGGQPQHF TRBJ1-5 . 13 TRBV30
CASSLQGQGATQPQHF TRBJ1-5 . 16 TRBV19
CAWSSQGGSYNSPLHF TRBJ1-6 few 16 TRBV30
CAWSSTGMGETQYF TRBJ2-5 . 14 TRBV30
CASSSGLAGGHSRGGADTQYF TRBJ2-3 . 21 TRBV4-1
CSVGVRVGHTEAFF TRBJ1-1 . 14 TRBV29-1
CASRTSGSGSSYEQYF TRBJ2-7 . 16 TRBV7-9
CASSPGTGGNQPQHF TRBJ1-5 . 15 TRBV27
CASGGLADYEQYF TRBJ2-7 once 13 TRBV2
CASSRLEAGRTDTQYF TRBJ2-3 . 16 TRBV18
CASSFSKGLAASYEQYF . . 17 TRBV19
CASSAGGFAGNTIYF TRBJ1-3 . 15 TRBV25-1
CASSRRGPLSYEQYF TRBJ2-7 . 15 TRBV19
CAWRSSGSYEQYF TRBJ2-7 once 13 TRBV30
CASSATGSYNEQFF TRBJ2-1 . 14 TRBV2
CASSSRTDTQYF TRBJ2-3 . 12 TRBV9
CASSLRSARGLFYEQYF TRBJ2-7 . 17 TRBV27
CGGSSGANVLTF TRBJ2-6 . 12 TRBV7-9
CASSLVRGGNEQFF TRBJ2-1 . 14 TRBV5-1
CASSPGVETQYF TRBJ2-5 . 12 TRBV5-4
CASSGTSQASTQYF TRBJ2-3 . 14 TRBV9
CASSRQGGYGYTF TRBJ1-2 . 13 TRBV7-3
CASSVGTENTEAFF TRBJ1-1 . 14 TRBV10-1
CASSSRDRGDYGYTF TRBJ1-2 . 15 TRBV7-8
CASSAWTSGRGVRDTQYF TRBJ2-3 . 18 TRBV27
CASSRRDSLTNYGYTF TRBJ1-2 . 16 TRBV4-1
CASRDRFTDTQYF TRBJ2-3 . 13 TRBV11-3
CASSPRAGNTEAFF TRBJ1-1 . 14 TRBV14
CASSPYLDTQYF TRBJ2-3 . 12 TRBV18
CASRTHAIQETQYF TRBJ2-5 . 14 TRBV2
CASSVSGSGVNEQYF TRBJ2-7 . 15 TRBV9
CASSLGGLAGNNEQFF TRBJ2-1 few 16 TRBV5-4
CASSQWTGSYGYTF TRBJ1-2 . 14 TRBV14
CATGQGNTGELFF TRBJ2-2 once 13 TRBV6-5
CASSTGSTYEQYF TRBJ2-7 . 13 TRBV5-1